This TCR beta chain was retrieved from a study of human versus mouse CDR3 diversity and MHC coevolution. General study results and limits: By iCHAO1, human TCR beta clonotypes numbered about 1.6 million, the most. Most of the three human donors had the lowest clonal inequality. About 6 MHC II alleles selected the human T cells.

Naive CD4 T cells were sorted as CD45RO-negative, CD62L-positive. TCRdb keeps only in-frame clones here, not all; method: immunoSEQ multiplex PCR. Counted here are roughly 81,000 clones, 93% occurring once; the ten biggest clones make up 1.3%. In regard to this clone: Its specificity is not known.

V was pared by 5 bases and J by 6 bases, with 11 bases between. This CDR3 is 13 amino acids long. Germline CDR1 SGHTA, CDR2 FQGNSA. The sequencing input was naive CD4+ T cells from blood. Subset of the sample: CD45RO-negative CD62L-positive naive CD4 T cells. This receptor was identified in a person aged 25 to 69 in good health. The V call is TRBV7-2, the J call TRBJ1-5; D perhaps matches TRBD1 (5 bases). The CDR3 spells CASSLRGGQPQHF. The CDR3 DNA reads TGTGCCAGCAGCCTCCGGGGGGGTCAGCCCCAGCATTTT.